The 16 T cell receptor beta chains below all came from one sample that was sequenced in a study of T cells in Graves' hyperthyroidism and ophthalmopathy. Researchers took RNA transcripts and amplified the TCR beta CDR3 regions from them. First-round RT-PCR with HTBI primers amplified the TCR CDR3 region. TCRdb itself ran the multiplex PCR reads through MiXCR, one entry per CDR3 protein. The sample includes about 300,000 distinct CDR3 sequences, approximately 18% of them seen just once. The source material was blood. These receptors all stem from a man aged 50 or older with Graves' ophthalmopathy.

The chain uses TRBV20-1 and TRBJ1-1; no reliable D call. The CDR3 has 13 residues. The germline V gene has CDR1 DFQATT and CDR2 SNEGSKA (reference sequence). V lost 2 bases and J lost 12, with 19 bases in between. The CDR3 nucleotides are TGCAGTGCTAGATTAACGGGAGAGGGAGGATCTTTCTTT. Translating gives CSARLTGEGGSFF.

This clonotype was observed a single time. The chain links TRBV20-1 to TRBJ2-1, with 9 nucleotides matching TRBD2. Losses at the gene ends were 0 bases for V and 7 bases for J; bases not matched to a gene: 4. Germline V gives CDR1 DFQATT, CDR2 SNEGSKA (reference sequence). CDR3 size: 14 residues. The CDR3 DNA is TGCAGTGCTAGAGATGGGGGACTAGCAAATGAGCAGTTCTTC. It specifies CSARDGGLANEQFF.

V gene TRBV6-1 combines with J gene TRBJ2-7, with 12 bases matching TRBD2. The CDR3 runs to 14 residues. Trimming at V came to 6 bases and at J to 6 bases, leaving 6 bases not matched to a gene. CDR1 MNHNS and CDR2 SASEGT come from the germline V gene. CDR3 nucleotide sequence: TGTGCCAGCAGCCGGACTAGCGGGGTTCCCGAGCAGTACTTC. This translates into CASSRTSGVPEQYF.

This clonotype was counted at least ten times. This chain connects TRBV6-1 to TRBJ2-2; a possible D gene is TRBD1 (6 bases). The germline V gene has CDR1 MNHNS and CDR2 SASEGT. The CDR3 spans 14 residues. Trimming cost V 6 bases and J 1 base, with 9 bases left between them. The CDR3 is CASRKDRNTGELFF. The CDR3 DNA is TGTGCCAGCAGGAAGGACAGGAACACCGGGGAGCTGTTTTTT.

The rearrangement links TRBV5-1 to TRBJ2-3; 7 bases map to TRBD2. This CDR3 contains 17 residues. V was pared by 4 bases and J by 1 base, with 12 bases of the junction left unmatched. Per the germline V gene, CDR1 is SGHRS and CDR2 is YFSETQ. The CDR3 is CASSPRASGGGTDTQYF. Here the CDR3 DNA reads TGCGCCAGCAGCCCACGGGCTAGCGGAGGGGGCACAGATACGCAGTATTTT.

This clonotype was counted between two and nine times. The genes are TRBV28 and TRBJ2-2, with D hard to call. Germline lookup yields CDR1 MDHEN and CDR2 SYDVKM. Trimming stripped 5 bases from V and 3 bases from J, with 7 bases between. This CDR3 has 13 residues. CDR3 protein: CASSLTYTGELFF. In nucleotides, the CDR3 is TGTGCCAGCAGTCTTACGTACACCGGGGAGCTGTTTTTT.

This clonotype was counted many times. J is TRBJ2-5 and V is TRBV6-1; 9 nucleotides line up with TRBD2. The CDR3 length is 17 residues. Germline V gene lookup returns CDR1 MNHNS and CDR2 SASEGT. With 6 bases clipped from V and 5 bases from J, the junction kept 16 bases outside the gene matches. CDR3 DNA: TGTGCCAGCAGCGGTAGACTCCGCGGGAGGGCCGGGGAGACCCAGTACTTC. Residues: CASSGRLRGRAGETQYF.

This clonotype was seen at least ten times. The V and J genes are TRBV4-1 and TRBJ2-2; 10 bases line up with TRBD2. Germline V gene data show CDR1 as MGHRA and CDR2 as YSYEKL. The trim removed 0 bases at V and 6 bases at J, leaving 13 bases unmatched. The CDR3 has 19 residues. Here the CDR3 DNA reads TGCGCCAGCAGCCAAGATTGGTCCCGAGCGGGAGGGCCTCCCGGGGAGCTGTTTTTT. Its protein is CASSQDWSRAGGPPGELFF.

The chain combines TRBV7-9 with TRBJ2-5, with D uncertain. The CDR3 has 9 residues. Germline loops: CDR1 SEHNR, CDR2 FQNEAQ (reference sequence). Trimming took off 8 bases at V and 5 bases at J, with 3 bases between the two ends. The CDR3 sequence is CASSETQYF. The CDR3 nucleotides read TGTGCCAGCTCCGAGACCCAGTACTTC.

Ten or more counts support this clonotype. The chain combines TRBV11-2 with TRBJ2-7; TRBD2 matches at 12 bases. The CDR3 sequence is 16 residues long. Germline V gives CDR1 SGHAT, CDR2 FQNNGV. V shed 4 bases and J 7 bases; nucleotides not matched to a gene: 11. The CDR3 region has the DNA TGTGCCAGCAGCTCGCGACTAGCGGGAGACTTGGAAGAGCAGTACTTC. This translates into CASSSRLAGDLEEQYF.

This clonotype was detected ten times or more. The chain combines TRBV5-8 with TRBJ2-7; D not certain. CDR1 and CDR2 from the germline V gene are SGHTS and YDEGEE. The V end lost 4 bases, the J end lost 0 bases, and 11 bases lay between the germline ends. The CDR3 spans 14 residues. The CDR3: CASSTSSSSYEQYF. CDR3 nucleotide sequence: TGTGCCAGCAGCACGTCTAGTAGCTCCTACGAGCAGTACTTC.

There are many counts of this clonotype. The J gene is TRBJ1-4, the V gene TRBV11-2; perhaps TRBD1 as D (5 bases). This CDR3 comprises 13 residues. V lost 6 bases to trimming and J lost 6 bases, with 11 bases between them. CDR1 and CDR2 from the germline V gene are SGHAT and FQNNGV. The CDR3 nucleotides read TGTGCCAGCAGAAGGGGACGGGATGAAAAACTGTTTTTT. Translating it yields CASRRGRDEKLFF.

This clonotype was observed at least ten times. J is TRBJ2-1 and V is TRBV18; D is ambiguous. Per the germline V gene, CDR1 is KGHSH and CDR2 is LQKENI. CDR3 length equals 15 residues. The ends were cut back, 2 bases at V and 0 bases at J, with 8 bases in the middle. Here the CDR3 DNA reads TGTGCCAGCTCACCAAGGGTAGACTCCTACAATGAGCAGTTCTTC. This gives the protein CASSPRVDSYNEQFF.

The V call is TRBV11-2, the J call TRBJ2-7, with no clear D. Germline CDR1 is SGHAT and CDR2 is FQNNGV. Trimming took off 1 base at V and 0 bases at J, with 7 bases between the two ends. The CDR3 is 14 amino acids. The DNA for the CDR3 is TGTGCCAGCAGCTTAGTGGCTAGCTCCTACGAGCAGTACTTC. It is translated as CASSLVASSYEQYF.

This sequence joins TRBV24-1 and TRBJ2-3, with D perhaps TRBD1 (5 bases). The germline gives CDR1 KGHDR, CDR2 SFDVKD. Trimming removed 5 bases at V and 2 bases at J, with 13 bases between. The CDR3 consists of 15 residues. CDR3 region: CATSVEDRDTDTQYF. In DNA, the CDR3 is TGTGCCACCAGTGTTGAAGACAGAGACACAGATACGCAGTATTTT.

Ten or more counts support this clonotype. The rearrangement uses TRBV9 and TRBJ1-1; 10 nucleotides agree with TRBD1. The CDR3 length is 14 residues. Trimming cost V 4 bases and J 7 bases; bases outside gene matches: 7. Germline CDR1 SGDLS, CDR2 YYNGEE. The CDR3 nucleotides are TGTGCCAGCAGCACCTCTGGACAGGGGGATGAAGCTTTCTTT. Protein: CASSTSGQGDEAFF.